Sequencing of this T cell receptor (beta chain) was carried out in a study of response to subunit inactivated influenza vaccine. CDR1 is DFQATT and CDR2 is SNEGSKA in the germline V gene (reference sequence). The CDR3 loop spans 14 amino acids. The trim removed 5 bases at V and 2 bases at J, leaving 7 bases unmatched. One entry per CDR3 protein, called by TCRdb with MiXCR from the RT-PCR reads. The data contain approximately 500,000 distinct CDR3 sequences, 14% of them singletons. This clonotype came up a few times. This specimen consisted of PBMCs from blood, obtained approximately 13 days after vaccination. The receptor was derived from a man aged 45-65 years who received an inactivated influenza vaccine. This sequence joins TRBV20-1 and TRBJ2-3; 7 bases are a match to TRBD2. The CDR3, as DNA: TGCAGTGCTCGAGGGACTATGAACACAGATACGCAGTATTTT. It is translated as CSARGTMNTDTQYF.